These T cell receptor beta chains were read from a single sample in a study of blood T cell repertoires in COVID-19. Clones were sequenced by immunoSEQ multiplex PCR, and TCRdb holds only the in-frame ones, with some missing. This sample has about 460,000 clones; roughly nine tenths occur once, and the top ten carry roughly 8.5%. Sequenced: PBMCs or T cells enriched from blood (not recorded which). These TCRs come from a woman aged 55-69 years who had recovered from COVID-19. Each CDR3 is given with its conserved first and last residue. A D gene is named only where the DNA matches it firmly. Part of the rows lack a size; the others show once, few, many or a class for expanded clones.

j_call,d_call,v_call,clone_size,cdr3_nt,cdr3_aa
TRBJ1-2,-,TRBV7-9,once,TGTGCCAGCAGCTTAGTTGAGGGAATAGGCTATGGCTACACCTTC,CASSLVEGIGYGYTF
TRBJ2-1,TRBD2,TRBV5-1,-,TGCGCCAGCAGCTGGAAAGCGGGGCTCGCATACAATGAGCAGTTCTTC,CASSWKAGLAYNEQFF
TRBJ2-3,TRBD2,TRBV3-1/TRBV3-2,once,TGTGCCAGCAGCCTACTAGCGGGGGTCACAGATACGCAGTATTTT,CASSLLAGVTDTQYF
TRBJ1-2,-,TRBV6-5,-,TGTGCCAGCAGTTACGGGGGCGCTTACTATGGCTACACCTTC,CASSYGGAYYGYTF
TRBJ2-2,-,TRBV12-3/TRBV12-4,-,TGTGCCAGCAGATCGACCGGGGAGCTGTTTTTT,CASRSTGELFF
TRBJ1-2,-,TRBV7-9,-,TGTGCCAGCAGCCAACAGACAGGTTGGGGCTATGGCTACACCTTC,CASSQQTGWGYGYTF
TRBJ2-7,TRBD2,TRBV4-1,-,TGCGCCAGCAGCCAAGAGGGACTAGCGGGGGTTAGTGAGCAGTACTTC,CASSQEGLAGVSEQYF
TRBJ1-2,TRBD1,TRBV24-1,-,TGTGCCACCAGTAGAAGGACAGGGGATGGCTACACCTTC,CATSRRTGDGYTF
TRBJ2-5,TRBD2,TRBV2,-,TGTGCCAGCAACGGCGGGGGGTTCGGAGAGACCCAGTACTTC,CASNGGGFGETQYF
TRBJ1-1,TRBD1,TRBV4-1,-,TGCGCCAGCAGCCAATTGACAGGGGGCTGGACTGAAGCTTTCTTT,CASSQLTGGWTEAFF
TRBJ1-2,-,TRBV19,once,TGTGCCAGTAGAGCAGGGGTGGGATATGGCTACACCTTC,CASRAGVGYGYTF
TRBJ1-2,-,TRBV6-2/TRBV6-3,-,TGTGCCAGCAGTTATATAGGAGCTAACTATGGCTACACCTTC,CASSYIGANYGYTF
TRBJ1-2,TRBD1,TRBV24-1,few,TGTGCCACCAGTGATACTAACAGGGGGGATCTTGGTGGCTACACCTTC,CATSDTNRGDLGGYTF
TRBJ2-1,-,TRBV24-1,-,TGTGCCACCAGTGATGTAGGGGGGGGTTACAATGAGCAGTTCTTC,CATSDVGGGYNEQFF
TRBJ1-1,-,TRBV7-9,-,TGTGCCAGCAGCTTCGGGTTCGAAGCTTTCTTT,CASSFGFEAFF
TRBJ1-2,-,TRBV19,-,TGTGCCAGTAGTTCCCCCAGGGGCGAGGACTATGGCTACACCTTC,CASSSPRGEDYGYTF
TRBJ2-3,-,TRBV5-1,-,TGCGCCAGCAGCTCGTCCGGAAGGGGGAGCACAGATACGCAGTATTTT,CASSSSGRGSTDTQYF
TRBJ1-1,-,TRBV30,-,TGTGCCTGGAGTCCACGCCCGGGGGAGAATGAAGCTTTCTTT,CAWSPRPGENEAFF
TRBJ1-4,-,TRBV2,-,TGTGCCAGCAGTGTTGCAGGGGCTAATGAAAAACTGTTTTTT,CASSVAGANEKLFF
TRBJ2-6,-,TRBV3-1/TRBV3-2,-,TGTGCCAGCAGCTTTTTATATCAGGGGTCTGGGGCCAACGTCCTGACTTTC,CASSFLYQGSGANVLTF
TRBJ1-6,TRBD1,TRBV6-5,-,TGTGCCAGCAGGGGGACAGCCGGCCCATCACCCCTCCACTTT,CASRGTAGPSPLHF
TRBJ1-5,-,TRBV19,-,TGTGCCAGTAGTCAGAGGAGTCAGCCCCAGCATTTT,CASSQRSQPQHF
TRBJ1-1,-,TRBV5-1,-,TGCGCCAGCAGCTTAGGGCTGGGGCTGAACACTGAAGCTTTCTTT,CASSLGLGLNTEAFF
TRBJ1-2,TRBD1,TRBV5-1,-,TGCGCCAGCAGCTTGGGACAGGGGAGTGGCTACACCTTC,CASSLGQGSGYTF
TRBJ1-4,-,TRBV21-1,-,TGTGCCAGCGGGGGACAGGGGCCTCGAGGAAATGAAAAACTGTTTTTT,CASGGQGPRGNEKLFF
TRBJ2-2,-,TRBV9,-,TGTGCCAGCAGCGTCAGAGATGGGCTAGCCAACACCGGGGAGCTGTTTTTT,CASSVRDGLANTGELFF
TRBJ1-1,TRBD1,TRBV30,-,TGTGCCTGGAGTGTACAGGGGGACACTGAAGCTTTCTTT,CAWSVQGDTEAFF
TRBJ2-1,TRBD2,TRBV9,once,TGTGCCAGCAGCGGACTAGCGGGGGGGCTGGATGAGCAGTTCTTC,CASSGLAGGLDEQFF
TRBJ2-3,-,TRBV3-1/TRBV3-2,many,TGTGCCAGCAGCCAAGAAGCGGGTAGCGGTAAAGATACGCAGTATTTT,CASSQEAGSGKDTQYF
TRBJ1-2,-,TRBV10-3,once,TGTGCCATCAGCACAGGGCCCAACTATGGCTACACCTTC,CAISTGPNYGYTF
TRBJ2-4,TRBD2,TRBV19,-,TGTGCCAGTAGGCCCCGCGGACTAGCGGGGGGCCTGGCCAAAAACATTCAGTACTTC,CASRPRGLAGGLAKNIQYF
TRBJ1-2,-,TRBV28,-,TGTGCCAGCAGTTCAGCGCCCGGACAGTTAAACTATGGCTACACCTTC,CASSSAPGQLNYGYTF